This passage covers 20 T cell receptor beta chains from one sample sequenced in a study of blood T cell repertoires in COVID-19. This table comes from immunoSEQ multiplex PCR, and its TCRdb copy is limited to in-frame clones, with some not included. The table has 70,000 or so clones, about 82% seen once; the top ten hold around 9.7%. Sequenced input: peripheral blood. These receptors all come from a human donor in a cohort sampled during active COVID-19.

The rearrangement joins TRBV10-2 to TRBJ2-7; the D gene is possibly TRBD2 (6 bases). Germline CDR1 is WSHSY and CDR2 is SAAADI. V was shortened by 11 bases and J by 1 base, with 18 bases between the two germline ends. The CDR3 is 14 residues long. For the CDR3, the DNA is TGCGCCGCCCCTCGGAAGGCGGGGTCCTACGAGCAGTACTTC. The encoded protein is CAAPRKAGSYEQYF.

This clone was seen a single time. J is TRBJ1-1 and V is TRBV4-3; D is perhaps TRBD1 (5 bases). Germline CDR1 is LGHNA and CDR2 is YSLEER. Trimming shortened V by 0 bases and J by 4 bases, and 12 bases separated the two germline ends. This CDR3 contains 15 residues. This chain's CDR3 is CASSQEPQGGTEAFF. CDR3 DNA: TGCGCCAGCAGCCAAGAGCCCCAGGGAGGCACTGAAGCTTTCTTT.

The V and J genes are TRBV7-3 and TRBJ2-1; 9 nucleotides line up with TRBD2. The CDR3 is made up of 17 amino acids. Germline V lookup: CDR1 SGHTA, CDR2 FQGTGA. J gave up 9 bases and V 5 bases, and 17 bases lay outside the gene matches. CDR3 bases: TGTGCCAGCAGCCCAACTCTAACCGGGACTAGCTTCGGTGAGCAGTTCTTC. Residues: CASSPTLTGTSFGEQFF. Supplemented by reference TRBV7-3 and TRBJ2-1, the full variable domain reads GAGVSQTPSNKVTEKGKYVELRCDPISGHTALYWYRQSLGQGPEFLIYFQGTGAADDSGLPNDRFFAVRPEGSVSTLKIQRTERGDSAVYLCASSPTLTGTSFGEQFFGPGTRLTVL.

The rearrangement uses TRBV5-1 and TRBJ1-1; D remains ambiguous. V was cut by 2 bases and J by 0 bases, with 8 bases left in between. The CDR3 spans 14 residues. The germline V gene encodes CDR1 SGHRS and CDR2 YFSETQ. The CDR3, as DNA: TGCGCCAGCAGCTTAGGACTTATGAACACTGAAGCTTTCTTT. This gives the protein CASSLGLMNTEAFF.

V usage is TRBV5-1 and J usage is TRBJ2-5; 11 bases are shared with TRBD1. V trimming: 4 bases; J trimming: 3 bases; junction bases outside the gene matches: 5. Germline V gene sequence: CDR1 SGHRS, CDR2 YFSETQ. This CDR3 region has 15 residues. CDR3 residues: CASSNRDRGEETQYF. CDR3 bases: TGCGCCAGCAGCAACCGGGACAGGGGGGAAGAGACCCAGTACTTC.

The chain joins TRBV27 to TRBJ1-5; 11 bases match TRBD1. The CDR3 is made up of 14 amino acids. Germline CDR1 reads MNHEY; CDR2 reads SMNVEV (reference sequence). J was trimmed by 6 bases and V by 9 bases; bases with no gene match: 7. The CDR3 loop is CARDRGLRTQPQHF. Here the CDR3 DNA reads TGTGCCAGGGACAGGGGGCTTAGGACTCAGCCCCAGCATTTT.

This clone has a handful of counts. This chain connects TRBV7-9 to TRBJ1-3; TRBD1 might be the D (6 bases). This CDR3 is 16 amino acids long. Germline loops: CDR1 SEHNR, CDR2 FQNEAQ (reference sequence). V was pared by 3 bases and J by 1 base, with 13 bases between. The CDR3 protein is CASSLGPTGSGNTIYF. CDR3 bases: TGTGCCAGCAGCTTGGGCCCGACAGGTTCTGGAAACACCATATATTTT.

The genes are TRBV18 and TRBJ1-5; 11 bases are a match to TRBD1. The CDR3 consists of 18 residues. The V segment lost 3 bases and the J segment 3 bases; nucleotides outside the gene matches: 10. Looked up from germline, CDR1 is KGHSH and CDR2 is LQKENI. Written as DNA, the CDR3 is TGTGCCAGCTCACCTATCCCACCGGGACAGGGGGTCAATCAGCCCCAGCATTTT. This translates into CASSPIPPGQGVNQPQHF.

This chain joins TRBV28 and TRBJ2-3, with a weak D call TRBD2 (5 bases). The CDR3 is 15 residues long. The germline V and J ends were trimmed by 6 bases and 2 bases, with 15 bases remaining between them. The germline V gene encodes CDR1 MDHEN and CDR2 SYDVKM. The CDR3 DNA reads as TGTGCCAGCAGCCCCCGGGGAGCTTCCACAGATACGCAGTATTTT. This translates into CASSPRGASTDTQYF.

The table lists this clone with a few counts. The V and J genes are TRBV6-5 and TRBJ2-7; D is possibly TRBD1 (6 bases). Trimming cost V 6 bases and J 0 bases, with 12 bases left between them. The germline gives CDR1 MNHEY, CDR2 SVGAGI. This CDR3 region has 14 residues. CDR3 bases: TGTGCCAGCAGACCCCCGACAGGCTCCTACGAGCAGTACTTC. Protein: CASRPPTGSYEQYF.

The gene calls are TRBV10-3 and TRBJ2-5, with D unresolved. V lost 3 bases to trimming and J lost 1 base, with 6 bases between them. There are 13 residues in the CDR3. Germline values: CDR1 ENHRY, CDR2 SYGVKD. The CDR3 coding sequence is TGTGCCATCAGTGATTACAGCCAAGAGACCCAGTACTTC. It codes for CAISDYSQETQYF.

DNA of the CDR3: TGCGCCAGCAGCTTCTACTCTGGGGCCAACGTCCTGACTTTC. It encodes CASSFYSGANVLTF. The rearrangement joins TRBV5-1 to TRBJ2-6; no firm D call. Between the trimmed V and J ends, which lost 2 bases and 0 bases, there was a span of 3 bases. The CDR3 consists of 14 residues. The germline CDR1 and CDR2 sequences are SGHRS and YFSETQ. The complete variable domain, with remaining parts taken from reference TRBV5-1 and TRBJ2-6, reads KAGVTQTPRYLIKTRGQQVTLSCSPISGHRSVSWYQQTPGQGLQFLFEYFSETQRNKGNFPGRFSGRQFSNSRSEMNVSTLELGDSALYLCASSFYSGANVLTFGAGSRLTVL.

The chain links TRBV5-1 to TRBJ1-1, with D maybe TRBD1 (5 bases). Per the germline V gene, CDR1 is SGHRS and CDR2 is YFSETQ. Deletions cut 0 bases from V and 1 base from J, with 13 bases between. This CDR3 spans 16 amino acids. The CDR3 DNA is TGCGCCAGCAGCTTGGCCGCAGGGATTACGAACACTGAAGCTTTCTTT. It specifies CASSLAAGITNTEAFF.

The chain links TRBV7-9 to TRBJ2-7, with D perhaps matching TRBD2 (6 bases). This CDR3 spans 15 amino acids. Germline V gene lookup returns CDR1 SEHNR and CDR2 FQNEAQ (reference sequence). Trimming took off 5 bases at V and 7 bases at J, with 21 bases between the two ends. For the CDR3, the DNA is TGTGCCAGCAGCCCCCCGACTAGAGGGGTAGGAGAGCAGTACTTC. It translates to CASSPPTRGVGEQYF.

The V and J genes are TRBV24-1 and TRBJ2-5, with 13 bases aligning to TRBD2. CDR1 is KGHDR and CDR2 is SFDVKD in the germline V gene. This CDR3 has 19 residues. J gave up 5 bases and V 3 bases, and 14 bases lay outside the gene matches. The CDR3 reads CATSDPGSSGTSGTETQYF. The CDR3 DNA reads as TGTGCCACCAGTGATCCGGGATCTTCCGGGACTAGCGGGACTGAGACCCAGTACTTC.

This clone was seen a single time. The genes are TRBV9 and TRBJ2-3; 9 bases line up with TRBD2. CDR3 length equals 17 residues. Unmatched junction bases numbered 6, after V lost 1 base and J lost 0 bases. Germline values: CDR1 SGDLS, CDR2 YYNGEE. The CDR3 loop reads CASSVTTLAGSTDTQYF. The CDR3 nucleotides read TGTGCCAGCAGCGTAACCACCCTAGCGGGAAGCACAGATACGCAGTATTTT.

This sequence joins TRBV18 and TRBJ2-7; D is possibly TRBD2 (5 bases). Deletions cut 0 bases from V and 5 bases from J, with 14 bases between. The CDR3 runs to 15 residues. CDR1 and CDR2 from the germline V gene are KGHSH and LQKENI. CDR3 protein: CASSPPEAPRNEQYF. The CDR3 bases are TGTGCCAGCTCACCACCGGAGGCGCCTCGGAACGAGCAGTACTTC.

V gene TRBV5-1 combines with J gene TRBJ2-7; D is possibly TRBD1 (5 bases). Germline values: CDR1 SGHRS, CDR2 YFSETQ. Trimming took 4 bases from V and 2 from J, leaving 10 bases between them. The CDR3 contains 13 residues. CDR3 residues: CASSPQTAYEQYF. The CDR3 nucleotides are TGCGCCAGCAGCCCGCAGACAGCCTACGAGCAGTACTTC.

The rearrangement uses TRBV4-1 and TRBJ2-3; perhaps TRBD2 as D (7 bases). The germline CDR1 and CDR2 sequences are MGHRA and YSYEKL. Trimming cost V 4 bases and J 4 bases, with 18 bases left between them. This CDR3 spans 16 amino acids. In DNA form, the CDR3 reads TGCGCCAGCAGCCTGGGGGGCAGCGGGAACCCAGATACGCAGTATTTT. It specifies CASSLGGSGNPDTQYF.

This clone was seen just once. The rearrangement uses TRBV7-3 and TRBJ2-6; the D is unclear. Germline lookup yields CDR1 SGHTA and CDR2 FQGTGA. V dropped 3 bases and J dropped 3 bases, with 3 bases sitting between them. The CDR3 has 13 residues. The CDR3 spells CASSFGGANVLTF. The CDR3, as DNA: TGTGCCAGCAGCTTCGGTGGGGCCAACGTCCTGACTTTC. The full variable domain, rest sourced from reference TRBV7-3 and TRBJ2-6, is GAGVSQTPSNKVTEKGKYVELRCDPISGHTALYWYRQSLGQGPEFLIYFQGTGAADDSGLPNDRFFAVRPEGSVSTLKIQRTERGDSAVYLCASSFGGANVLTFGAGSRLTVL.